This is a list of T cell receptor beta chains from one sample in a study of blood T cell repertoires in COVID-19. Sequenced by immunoSEQ multiplex PCR; TCRdb stores in-frame clones only, minus some. The sample yields hundreds of thousands of clones, around 80% seen once. The sequenced sample consisted of peripheral blood. These receptors came from a woman in her 30s with COVID-19, enrolled during active disease. Both conserved end residues are part of each CDR3. Fields, in order: V gene, D gene, clone size, J gene, CDR3 DNA, CDR3 protein. The D gene is left open where the match is weak. Part of the rows lack a size; the others show once, few, many or a class for expanded clones.

>TRBV9|NA|NA|TRBJ1-2
TGTGCCAGCAGCCCCACCGGGACATCTAACTATGGCTACACCTTC
CASSPTGTSNYGYTF
>TRBV2|NA|NA|TRBJ2-1
TGTGCCAGCCCTGGACAGAGCTCCTACAATGAGCAGTTCTTC
CASPGQSSYNEQFF
>TRBV5-1|TRBD1|few|TRBJ1-6
TGCGCCAGCAGTCCCGGTGCAGGGGGCATGAATTCACCCCTCCACTTT
CASSPGAGGMNSPLHF
>TRBV7-3|TRBD1|NA|TRBJ2-1
TGTGCCAGCAGCCCCGGGACAGGTAATTACAATGAGCAGTTCTTC
CASSPGTGNYNEQFF
>TRBV27|TRBD1|NA|TRBJ1-2
TGTGCCAGCAGGGGGACAGGGAGGAGGGGCTACACCTTC
CASRGTGRRGYTF
>TRBV7-9|TRBD2|NA|TRBJ2-5
TGTGCCAGCAGCTTGGGGACTAGCGGGAGCCTCGGGGAGACCCAGTACTTC
CASSLGTSGSLGETQYF
>TRBV18|NA|once|TRBJ2-3
TGTGCCAGCTCACCGATCCCAACTGGAGATACGCAGTATTTT
CASSPIPTGDTQYF
>TRBV7-2|NA|NA|TRBJ1-5
TGTGCCAGCAGCTTACGGGGAAACCAGCCCCAGCATTTT
CASSLRGNQPQHF
>TRBV3-1/TRBV3-2|TRBD2|NA|TRBJ2-1
TGTGCCAGCAGCCAAGGTTTGAGTAGCGGGAGCTCAGATGAGCAGTTCTTC
CASSQGLSSGSSDEQFF
>TRBV5-5|TRBD1|NA|TRBJ2-7
TGTGCCAGCAGCTTGATCTTGGGACAGGGGGCCTACGAGCAGTACTTC
CASSLILGQGAYEQYF
>TRBV9|NA|NA|TRBJ2-7
TGTGCCAGCAGCGTAGATCCTACGCGGGGGCCGCCCTACGAGCAGTACTTC
CASSVDPTRGPPYEQYF
>TRBV19|TRBD1|NA|TRBJ2-3
TGTGCCAGTAGGGAAACAGGGGGCAGCACAGATACGCAGTATTTT
CASRETGGSTDTQYF
>TRBV30|NA|NA|TRBJ1-1
TGTGCCTGGAGTCCTCCATTGGGGGGTACTGAAGCTTTCTTT
CAWSPPLGGTEAFF
>TRBV6-5|NA|NA|TRBJ1-6
TGTGCCAGCAGATCGGGGTACTATAATTCACCCCTCCACTTT
CASRSGYYNSPLHF
>TRBV2|NA|NA|TRBJ1-3
TGTGCCTCACGGGGATCTGGAAACACCATATATTTT
CASRGSGNTIYF
>TRBV3-1/TRBV3-2|TRBD1|NA|TRBJ1-4
TGTGCCAGCAGCCAAGGGGGACAGGCGGGGAAACTGTTTTTT
CASSQGGQAGKLFF
>TRBV21-1|NA|NA|TRBJ2-7
TGTGCCAGCAGCAAAGCGCAGGGCTACGAGCAGTACTTC
CASSKAQGYEQYF
>TRBV27|TRBD1|once|TRBJ2-1
TGTGCCAGCAGTCCCCGGGACAGGCCCCTTGCTCCGTTCTTC
CASSPRDRPLAPFF
>TRBV4-3|TRBD1|NA|TRBJ2-7
TGCGCCAGCAGCCAAGATCGGGCAGGGGGCGCGGACGAGCAGTACTTC
CASSQDRAGGADEQYF
>TRBV4-1|NA|NA|TRBJ2-7
TGCGCCAGCAGCCAAGATCGGCAGGGTGCCTACGAGCAGTACTTC
CASSQDRQGAYEQYF
>TRBV5-1|TRBD1|NA|TRBJ1-5
TGCGCCAGCAGCTTGGGGACAGGGAGCAGCAATCAGCCCCAGCATTTT
CASSLGTGSSNQPQHF